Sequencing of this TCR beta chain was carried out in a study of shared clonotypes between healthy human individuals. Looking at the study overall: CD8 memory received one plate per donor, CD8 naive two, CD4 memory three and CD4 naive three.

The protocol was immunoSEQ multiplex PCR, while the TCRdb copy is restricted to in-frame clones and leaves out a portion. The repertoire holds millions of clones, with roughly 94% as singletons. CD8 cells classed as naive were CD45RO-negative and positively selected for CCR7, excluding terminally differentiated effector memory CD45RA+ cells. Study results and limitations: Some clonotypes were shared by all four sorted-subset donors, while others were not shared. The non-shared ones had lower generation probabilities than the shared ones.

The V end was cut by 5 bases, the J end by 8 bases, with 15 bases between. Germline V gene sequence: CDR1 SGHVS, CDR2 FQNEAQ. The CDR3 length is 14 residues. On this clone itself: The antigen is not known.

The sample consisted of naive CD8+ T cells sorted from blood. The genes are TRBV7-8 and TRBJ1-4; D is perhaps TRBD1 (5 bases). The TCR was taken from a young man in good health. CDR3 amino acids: CASSLPGLNEKLFF. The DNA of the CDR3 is TGTGCCAGCAGCCTTCCGGGACTCAACGAAAAACTGTTTTTT.